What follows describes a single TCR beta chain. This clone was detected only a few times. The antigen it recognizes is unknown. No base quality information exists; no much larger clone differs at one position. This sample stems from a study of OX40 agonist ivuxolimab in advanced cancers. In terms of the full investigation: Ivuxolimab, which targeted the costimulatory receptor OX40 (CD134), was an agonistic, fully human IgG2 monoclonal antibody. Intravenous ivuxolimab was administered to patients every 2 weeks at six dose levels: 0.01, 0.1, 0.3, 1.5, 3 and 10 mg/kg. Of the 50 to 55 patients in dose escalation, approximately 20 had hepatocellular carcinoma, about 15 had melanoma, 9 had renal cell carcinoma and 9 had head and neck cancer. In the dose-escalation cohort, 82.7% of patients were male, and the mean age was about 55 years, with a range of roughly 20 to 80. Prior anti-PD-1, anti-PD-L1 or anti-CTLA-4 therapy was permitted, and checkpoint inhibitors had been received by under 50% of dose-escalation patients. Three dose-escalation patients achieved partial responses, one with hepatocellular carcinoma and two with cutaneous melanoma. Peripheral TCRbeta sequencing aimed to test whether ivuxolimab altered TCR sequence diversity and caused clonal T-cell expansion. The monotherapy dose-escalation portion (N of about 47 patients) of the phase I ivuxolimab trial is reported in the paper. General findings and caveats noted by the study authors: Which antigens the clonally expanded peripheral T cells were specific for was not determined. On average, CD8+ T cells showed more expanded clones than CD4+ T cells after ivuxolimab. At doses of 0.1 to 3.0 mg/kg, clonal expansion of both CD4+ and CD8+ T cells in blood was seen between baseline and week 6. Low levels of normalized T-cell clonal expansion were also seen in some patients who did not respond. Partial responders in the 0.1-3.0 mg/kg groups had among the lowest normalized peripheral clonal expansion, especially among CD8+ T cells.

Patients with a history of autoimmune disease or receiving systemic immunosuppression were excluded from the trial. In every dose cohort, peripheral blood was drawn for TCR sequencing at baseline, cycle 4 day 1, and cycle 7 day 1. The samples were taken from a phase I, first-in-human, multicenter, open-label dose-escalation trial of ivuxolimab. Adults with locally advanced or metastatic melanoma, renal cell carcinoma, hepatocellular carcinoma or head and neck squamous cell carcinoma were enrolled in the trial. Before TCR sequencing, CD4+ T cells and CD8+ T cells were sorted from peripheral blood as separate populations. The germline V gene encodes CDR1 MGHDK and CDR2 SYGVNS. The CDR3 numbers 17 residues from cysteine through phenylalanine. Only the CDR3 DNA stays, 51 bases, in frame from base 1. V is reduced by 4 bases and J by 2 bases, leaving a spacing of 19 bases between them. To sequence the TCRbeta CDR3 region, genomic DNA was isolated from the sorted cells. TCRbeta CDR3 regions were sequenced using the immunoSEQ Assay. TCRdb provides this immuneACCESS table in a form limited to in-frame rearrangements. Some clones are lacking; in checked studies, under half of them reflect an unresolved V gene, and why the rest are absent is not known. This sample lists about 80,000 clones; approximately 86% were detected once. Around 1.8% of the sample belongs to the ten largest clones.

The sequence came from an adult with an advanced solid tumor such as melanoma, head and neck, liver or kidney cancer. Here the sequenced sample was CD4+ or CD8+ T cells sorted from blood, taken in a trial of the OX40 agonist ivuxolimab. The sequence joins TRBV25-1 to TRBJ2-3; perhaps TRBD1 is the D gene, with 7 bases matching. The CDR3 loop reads CASSAQGGRGNTDTQYF. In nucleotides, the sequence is TGTGCCAGCAGTGCCCAGGGGGGACGGGGGAACACAGATACGCAGTATTTT.